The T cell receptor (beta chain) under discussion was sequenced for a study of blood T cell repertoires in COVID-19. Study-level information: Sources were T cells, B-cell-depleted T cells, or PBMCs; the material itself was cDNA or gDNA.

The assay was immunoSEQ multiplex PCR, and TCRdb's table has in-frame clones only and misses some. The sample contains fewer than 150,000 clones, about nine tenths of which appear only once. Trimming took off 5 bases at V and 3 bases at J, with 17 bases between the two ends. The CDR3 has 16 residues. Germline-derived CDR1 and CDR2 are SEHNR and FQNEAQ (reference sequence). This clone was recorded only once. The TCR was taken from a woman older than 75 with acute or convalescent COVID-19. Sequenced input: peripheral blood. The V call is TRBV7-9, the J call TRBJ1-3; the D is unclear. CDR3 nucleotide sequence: TGTGCCAGCAGCCCCGAAGGGAGGATCGGTGGAAACACCATATATTTT. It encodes CASSPEGRIGGNTIYF.